This TCR beta chain was sequenced during a study of T cells expressing NK-cell markers. The germline CDR1 and CDR2 sequences are LNHNV and YYDKDF (reference sequence). This CDR3 region has 13 residues. TCRdb re-called the 5' RACE reads and shows each CDR3 protein once, DNA omitted. The sample data list about 380,000 distinct CDR3 sequences. J is TRBJ1-2 and V is TRBV15. This sequence was found in a man between 18 and 69 years old in good health. The sample consisted of blood T cells: a sorted CD56 or NKG2C T cell subset, CD4+ or CD8+ T cells, or bulk PBMC T cells (not recorded which). The CDR3 sequence: CATSRGSGYGYTF. The whole variable domain, filled in from reference TRBV15 and TRBJ1-2, reads DAMVIQNPRYQVTQFGKPVTLSCSQTLNHNVMYWYQQKSSQAPKLLFHYYDKDFNNEADTPDNFQSRRPNTSFCFLDIRSPGLGDTAMYLCATSRGSGYGYTFGSGTRLTVV.